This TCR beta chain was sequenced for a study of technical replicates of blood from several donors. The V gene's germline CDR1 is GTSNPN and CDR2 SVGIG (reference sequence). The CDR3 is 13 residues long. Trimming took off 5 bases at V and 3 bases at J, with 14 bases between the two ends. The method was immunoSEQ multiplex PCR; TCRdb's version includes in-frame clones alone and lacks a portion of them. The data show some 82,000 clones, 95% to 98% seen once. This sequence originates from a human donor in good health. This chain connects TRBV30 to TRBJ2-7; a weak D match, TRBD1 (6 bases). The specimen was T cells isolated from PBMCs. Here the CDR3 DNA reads TGTGCCTGGGAGGGGGAACCCCACTACGAGCAGTACTTC. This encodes CAWEGEPHYEQYF.